Below, one T cell receptor (beta chain) is given with its context. Sequenced by immunoSEQ multiplex PCR; TCRdb stores in-frame clones only, minus some. The sample shows about 15,000 clones, roughly 80% of them seen only once. This sample stems from a study of T cell repertoires in ileal Crohn's disease. V lost 5 bases, J lost 2 bases, and 2 bases stayed unmatched. Germline CDR1 and CDR2: SEHNR and FQNEAQ (reference sequence). The CDR3 covers 13 residues. The sample taken for sequencing was ileal tissue. V gene TRBV7-9 combines with J gene TRBJ2-5; the match to TRBD2 covers 7 bases. The sequence was obtained from an adult with Crohn's disease. The CDR3 coding sequence is TGTGCCAGCAGCCAAGCGGGACAAGAGACCCAGTACTTC. This sequence encodes CASSQAGQETQYF.